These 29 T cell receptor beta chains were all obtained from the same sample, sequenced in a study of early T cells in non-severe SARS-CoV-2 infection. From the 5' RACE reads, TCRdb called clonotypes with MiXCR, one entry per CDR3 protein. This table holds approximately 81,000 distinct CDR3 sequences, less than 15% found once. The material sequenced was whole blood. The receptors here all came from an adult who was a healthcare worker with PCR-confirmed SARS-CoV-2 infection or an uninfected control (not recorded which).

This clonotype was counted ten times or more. CDR3 protein: CASSYGAGGEQYF. The DNA of the CDR3 is TGTGCCAGCAGTTACGGTGCGGGGGGCGAGCAGTACTTC. The chain carries TRBV6-2 or TRBV6-3 and TRBJ2-7; 8 nucleotides agree with TRBD2. The CDR3 covers 13 residues. After removal of 2 bases from V and 6 bases from J, the junction contained 3 bases not matched to a gene. Germline V gives CDR1 MNHEY, CDR2 SVGEGT.

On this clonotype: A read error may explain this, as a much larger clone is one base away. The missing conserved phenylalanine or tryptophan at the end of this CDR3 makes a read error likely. The CDR3 here is CASSQAYSTDTQYL. The CDR3 DNA follows: TGTGCCAGCAGCCAAGCTTACAGCACAGATACGCAGTATTTA. The chain links TRBV3-1 to TRBJ2-3; D unresolved. This CDR3 has 14 residues. Trimming shortened V by 1 base and J by 0 bases, and 5 bases separated the two germline ends. CDR1 LGHDT and CDR2 YNNKEL come from the germline V gene (reference sequence).

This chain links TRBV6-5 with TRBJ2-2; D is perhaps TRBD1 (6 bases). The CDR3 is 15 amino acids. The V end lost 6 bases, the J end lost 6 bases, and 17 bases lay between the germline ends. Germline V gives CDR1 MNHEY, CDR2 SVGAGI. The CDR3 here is CASSIGGFYPGELFF. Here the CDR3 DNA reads TGTGCCAGCAGCATAGGGGGATTTTACCCCGGGGAGCTGTTTTTT.

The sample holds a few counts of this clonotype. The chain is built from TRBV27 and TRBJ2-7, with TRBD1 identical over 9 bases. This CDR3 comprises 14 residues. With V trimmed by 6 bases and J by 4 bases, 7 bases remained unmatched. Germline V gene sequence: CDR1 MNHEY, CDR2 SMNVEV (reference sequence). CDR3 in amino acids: CASRPWTGAYEQYF. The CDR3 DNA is TGTGCCAGCAGGCCCTGGACAGGGGCGTACGAGCAGTACTTC.

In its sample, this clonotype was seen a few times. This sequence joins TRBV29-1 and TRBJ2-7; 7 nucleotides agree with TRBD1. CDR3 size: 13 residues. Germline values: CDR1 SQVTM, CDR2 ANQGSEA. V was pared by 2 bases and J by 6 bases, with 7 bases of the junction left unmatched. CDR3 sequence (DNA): TGCAGCGTTGAACGGGACAGCAGTTCCGAGCAGTACTTC. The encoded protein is CSVERDSSSEQYF.

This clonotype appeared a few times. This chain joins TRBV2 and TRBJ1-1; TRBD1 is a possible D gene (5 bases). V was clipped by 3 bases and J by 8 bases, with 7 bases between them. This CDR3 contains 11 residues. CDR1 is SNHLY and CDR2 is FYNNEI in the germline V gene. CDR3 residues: CASSDRAEAFF. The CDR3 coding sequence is TGTGCCAGCAGTGACAGGGCGGAAGCTTTCTTT.

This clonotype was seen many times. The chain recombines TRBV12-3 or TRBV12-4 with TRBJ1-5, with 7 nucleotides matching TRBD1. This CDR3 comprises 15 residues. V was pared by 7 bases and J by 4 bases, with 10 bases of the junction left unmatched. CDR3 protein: CASTATGWLNQPQHF. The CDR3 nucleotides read TGTGCCAGCACTGCGACAGGGTGGTTAAATCAGCCCCAGCATTTT.

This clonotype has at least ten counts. In nucleotides, the CDR3 is TGCAGTGCTTCCTCGTCGAGCTCCTACGAGCAGTACTTC. This sequence encodes CSASSSSSYEQYF. The V gene is TRBV20-1, the J gene TRBJ2-7; D not resolved. CDR1 and CDR2 from the germline V gene are DFQATT and SNEGSKA (reference sequence). The ends were cut back, 5 bases at V and 0 bases at J, with 11 bases in the middle. This CDR3 has 13 amino acids.

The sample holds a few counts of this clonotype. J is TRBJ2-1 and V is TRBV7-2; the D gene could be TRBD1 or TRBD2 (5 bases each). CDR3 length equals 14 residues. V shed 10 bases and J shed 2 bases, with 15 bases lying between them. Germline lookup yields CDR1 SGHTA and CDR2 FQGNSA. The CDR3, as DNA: TGTGCCACCGTGGGGGAACGCCCCTACAATGAGCAGTTCTTC. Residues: CATVGERPYNEQFF.

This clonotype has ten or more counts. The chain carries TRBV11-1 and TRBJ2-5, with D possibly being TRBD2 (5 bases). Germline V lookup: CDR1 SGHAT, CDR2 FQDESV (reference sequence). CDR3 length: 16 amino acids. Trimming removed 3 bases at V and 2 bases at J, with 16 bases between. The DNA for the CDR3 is TGTGCCAGCAGCTTGATGTGGGGAGAGAGACAAGAGACCCAGTACTTC. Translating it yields CASSLMWGERQETQYF.

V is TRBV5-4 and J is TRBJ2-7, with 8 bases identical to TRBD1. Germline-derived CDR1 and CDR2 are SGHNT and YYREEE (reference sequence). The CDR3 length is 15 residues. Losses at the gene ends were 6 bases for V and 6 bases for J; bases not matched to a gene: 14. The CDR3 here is CASTLVGQGRGEQYF. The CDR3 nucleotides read TGTGCCAGCACCCTTGTAGGACAGGGACGGGGCGAGCAGTACTTC. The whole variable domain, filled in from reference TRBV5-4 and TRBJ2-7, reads ETGVTQSPTHLIKTRGQQVTLRCSSQSGHNTVSWYQQALGQGPQFIFQYYREEENGRGNFPPRFSGLQFPNYSSELNVNALELDDSALYLCASTLVGQGRGEQYFGPGTRLTVT.

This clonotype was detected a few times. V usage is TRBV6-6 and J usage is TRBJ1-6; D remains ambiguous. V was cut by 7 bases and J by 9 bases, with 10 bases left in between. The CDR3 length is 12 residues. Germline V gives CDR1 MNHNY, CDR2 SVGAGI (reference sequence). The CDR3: CASTIRGSPLHF. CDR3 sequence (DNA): TGTGCCAGCACCATACGGGGTTCACCCCTCCACTTT.

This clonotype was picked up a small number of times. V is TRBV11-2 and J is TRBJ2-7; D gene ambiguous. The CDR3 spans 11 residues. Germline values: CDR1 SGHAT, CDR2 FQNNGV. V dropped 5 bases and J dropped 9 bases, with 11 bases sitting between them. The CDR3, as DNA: TGTGCCAGCAGCCTCGGCGACCGGCAGTACTTC. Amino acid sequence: CASSLGDRQYF.

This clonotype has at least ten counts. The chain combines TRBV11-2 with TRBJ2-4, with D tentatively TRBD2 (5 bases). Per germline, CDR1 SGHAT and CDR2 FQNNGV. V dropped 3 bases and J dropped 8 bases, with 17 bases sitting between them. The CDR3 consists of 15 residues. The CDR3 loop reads CASSLRYGEEDIQYF. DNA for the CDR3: TGTGCCAGCAGCTTGAGATATGGAGAGGAGGACATTCAGTACTTC.

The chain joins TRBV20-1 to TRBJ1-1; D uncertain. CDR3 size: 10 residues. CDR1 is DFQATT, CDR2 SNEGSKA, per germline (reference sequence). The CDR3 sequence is CRLENTEAFF. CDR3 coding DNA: TGCCGTTTAGAGAACACTGAAGCTTTCTTT.

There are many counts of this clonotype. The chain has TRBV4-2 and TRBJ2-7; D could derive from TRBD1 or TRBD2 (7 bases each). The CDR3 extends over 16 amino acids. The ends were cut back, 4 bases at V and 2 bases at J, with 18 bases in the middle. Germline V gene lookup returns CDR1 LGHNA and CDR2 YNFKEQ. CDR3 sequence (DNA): TGTGCCAGCAGCCCCGAGGAGCGGGACAGAGCCTACGAGCAGTACTTC. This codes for CASSPEERDRAYEQYF.

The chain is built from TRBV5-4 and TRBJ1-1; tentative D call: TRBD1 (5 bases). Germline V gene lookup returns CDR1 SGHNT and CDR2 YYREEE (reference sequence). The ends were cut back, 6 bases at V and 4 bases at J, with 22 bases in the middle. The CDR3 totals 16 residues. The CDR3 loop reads CASNPFGDRLITEAFF. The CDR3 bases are TGTGCCAGCAACCCTTTTGGTGACAGATTGATCACTGAAGCTTTCTTT.

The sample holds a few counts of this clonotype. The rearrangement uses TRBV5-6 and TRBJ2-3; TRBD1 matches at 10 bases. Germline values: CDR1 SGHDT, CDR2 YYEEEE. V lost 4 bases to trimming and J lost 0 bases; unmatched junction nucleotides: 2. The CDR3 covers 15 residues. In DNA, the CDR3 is TGTGCCAGCAGCCGGACAGGGGGAAGCACAGATACGCAGTATTTT. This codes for CASSRTGGSTDTQYF.

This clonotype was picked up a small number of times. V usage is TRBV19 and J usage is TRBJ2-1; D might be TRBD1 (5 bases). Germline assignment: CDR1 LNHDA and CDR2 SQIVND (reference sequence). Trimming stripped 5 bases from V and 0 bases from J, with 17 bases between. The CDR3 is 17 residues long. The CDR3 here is CASSWVLQESSYNEQFF. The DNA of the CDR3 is TGTGCCAGTAGTTGGGTGCTACAGGAGAGCTCCTACAATGAGCAGTTCTTC.

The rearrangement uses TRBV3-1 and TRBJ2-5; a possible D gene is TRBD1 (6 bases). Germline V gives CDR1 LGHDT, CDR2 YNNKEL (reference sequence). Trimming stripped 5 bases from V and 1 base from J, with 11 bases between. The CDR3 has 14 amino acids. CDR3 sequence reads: CASSLQGPQETQYF. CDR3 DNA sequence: TGTGCCAGCAGCTTGCAGGGGCCCCAAGAGACCCAGTACTTC.

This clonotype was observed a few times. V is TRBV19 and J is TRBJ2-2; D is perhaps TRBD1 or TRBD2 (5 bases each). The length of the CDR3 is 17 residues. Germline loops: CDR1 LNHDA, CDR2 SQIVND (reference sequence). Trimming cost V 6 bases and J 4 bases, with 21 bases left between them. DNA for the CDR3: TGTGCCAGTAGACTATCCGGGACCCAGGTACCCACCGGGGAGCTGTTTTTT. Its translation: CASRLSGTQVPTGELFF.

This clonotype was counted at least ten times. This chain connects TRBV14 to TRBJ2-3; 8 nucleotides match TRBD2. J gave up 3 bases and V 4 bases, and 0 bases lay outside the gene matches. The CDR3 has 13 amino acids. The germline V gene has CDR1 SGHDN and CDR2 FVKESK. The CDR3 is CASSLAGTDTQYF. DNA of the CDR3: TGTGCCAGCAGCCTAGCGGGAACAGATACGCAGTATTTT. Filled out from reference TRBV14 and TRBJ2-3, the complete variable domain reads EAGVTQFPSHSVIEKGQTVTLRCDPISGHDNLYWYRRVMGKEIKFLLHFVKESKQDESGMPNNRFLAERTGGTYSTLKVQPAELEDSGVYFCASSLAGTDTQYFGPGTRLTVL.

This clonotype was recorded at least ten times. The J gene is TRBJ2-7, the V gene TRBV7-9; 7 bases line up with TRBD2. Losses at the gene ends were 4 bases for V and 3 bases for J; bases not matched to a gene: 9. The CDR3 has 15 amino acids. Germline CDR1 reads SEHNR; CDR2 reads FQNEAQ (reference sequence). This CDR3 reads CASSSVEAGFYEQYF. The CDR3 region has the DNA TGTGCCAGCAGCTCCGTAGAAGCGGGATTCTACGAGCAGTACTTC.

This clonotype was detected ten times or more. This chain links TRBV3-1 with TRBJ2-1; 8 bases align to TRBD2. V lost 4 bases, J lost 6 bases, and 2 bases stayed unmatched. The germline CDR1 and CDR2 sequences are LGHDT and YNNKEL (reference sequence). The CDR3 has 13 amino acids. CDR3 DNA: TGTGCCAGCAGCCGGACTAGCATCAATGAGCAGTTCTTC. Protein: CASSRTSINEQFF.

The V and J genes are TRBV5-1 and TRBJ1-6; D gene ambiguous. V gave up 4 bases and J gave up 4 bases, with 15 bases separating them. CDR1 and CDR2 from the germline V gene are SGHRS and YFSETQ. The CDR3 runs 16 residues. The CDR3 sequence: CASSHRTATYNSPLHF. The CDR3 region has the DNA TGCGCCAGCAGCCACCGGACCGCGACTTATAATTCACCCCTCCACTTT.

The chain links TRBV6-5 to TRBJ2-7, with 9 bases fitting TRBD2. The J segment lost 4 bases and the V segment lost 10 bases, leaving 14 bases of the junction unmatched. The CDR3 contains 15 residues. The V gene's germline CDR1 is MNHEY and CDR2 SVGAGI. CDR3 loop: CATAPYSGRGYEQYF. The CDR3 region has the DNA TGTGCCACGGCTCCCTATAGCGGGAGAGGGTACGAGCAGTACTTC.

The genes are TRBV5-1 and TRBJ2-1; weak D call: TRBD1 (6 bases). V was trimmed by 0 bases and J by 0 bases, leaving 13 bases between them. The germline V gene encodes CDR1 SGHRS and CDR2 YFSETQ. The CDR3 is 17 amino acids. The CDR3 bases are TGCGCCAGCAGCTTGGGTGGACAGCCGAGCTCCTACAATGAGCAGTTCTTC. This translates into CASSLGGQPSSYNEQFF.

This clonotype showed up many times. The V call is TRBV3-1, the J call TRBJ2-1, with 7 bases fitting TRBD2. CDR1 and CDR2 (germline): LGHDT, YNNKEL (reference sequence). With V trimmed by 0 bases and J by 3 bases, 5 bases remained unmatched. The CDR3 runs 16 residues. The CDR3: CASSQDGGSSYNEQFF. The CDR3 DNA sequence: TGTGCCAGCAGCCAAGATGGCGGGAGTAGCTACAATGAGCAGTTCTTC.

This CDR3 is CASSKQGTSYEQYF. The CDR3 DNA reads as TGTGCCAGCAGCAAACAGGGGACTTCCTACGAGCAGTACTTC. The genes are TRBV21-1 and TRBJ2-7; the DNA was not used to check the table's D call, TRBD1. TRBV21-1 has pseudogene status. The CDR3 is 14 amino acids.